The 22 T cell receptor beta chains reported below all come from one sample, sequenced in a study of breast tumors, draining lymph nodes, adjacent tissues. TCRdb re-called the multiplex PCR reads through MiXCR, storing one row per CDR3 protein. This sample has about 22,000 distinct CDR3 sequences, with under 75% found just once. The specimen was breast tumor tissue. These receptors came from a female donor with breast cancer. Some clones in this sample may be carry-over from other donors' samples.

By its share, this clonotype is medium-sized. This chain connects TRBV19 to TRBJ2-5, with 7 positions matching TRBD2. V lost 3 bases to trimming and J lost 5 bases; unmatched junction nucleotides: 12. The CDR3 has 16 residues. Germline V gene sequence: CDR1 LNHDA, CDR2 SQIVND (reference sequence). The CDR3 is CASSIPGPRGGETQYF. CDR3 nucleotides: TGTGCCAGTAGTATCCCCGGGCCGCGGGGAGGGGAGACCCAGTACTTC.

By share, this clonotype ranks as medium-sized (0.01 to 0.1%). The chain is built from TRBV9 and TRBJ2-1; 9 nucleotides agree with TRBD2. CDR3 size: 16 residues. Trimming at V came to 2 bases and at J to 2 bases, leaving 5 bases not matched to a gene. The V gene's germline CDR1 is SGDLS and CDR2 YYNGEE. CDR3 bases: TGTGCCAGCAGCGTTGGGACTAGCTCAGCCTACAATGAGCAGTTCTTC. Residues: CASSVGTSSAYNEQFF.

The V and J genes are TRBV7-2 and TRBJ1-2; 8 bases align to TRBD1. CDR3 size: 15 residues. After removal of 5 bases from V and 2 bases from J, the junction contained 7 bases not matched to a gene. CDR1 is SGHTA, CDR2 FQGNSA, per germline. In nucleotides, the CDR3 is TGTGCCAGCAGCCCACAGGGGGACGCGAACTATGGCTACACCTTC. Amino acids: CASSPQGDANYGYTF.

By its share, this clonotype is medium-sized. This chain links TRBV7-9 with TRBJ1-2; D is unresolved. CDR3 size: 10 residues. The V gene lost 5 bases and the J gene lost 8 bases, with 6 bases spanning the gap. Looked up from germline, CDR1 is SEHNR and CDR2 is FQNEAQ (reference sequence). CDR3 bases: TGTGCCAGCAGCGAGGTCGGCTACACCTTC. Translation gives CASSEVGYTF.

This chain joins TRBV7-9 and TRBJ1-6, with TRBD1 as a possible D gene (5 bases). Trimming shortened V by 5 bases and J by 6 bases, and 14 bases separated the two germline ends. The CDR3 sequence is 15 residues long. The germline V gene has CDR1 SEHNR and CDR2 FQNEAQ (reference sequence). CDR3 nucleotide sequence: TGTGCCAGCAGCCCCGGGACCGACTTTAATTCACCCCTCCACTTT. Its protein product is CASSPGTDFNSPLHF.

The V gene is TRBV20-1, the J gene TRBJ2-3; TRBD2 agrees at 8 bases. The V and J ends lost 6 bases and 6 bases, in that order; junction bases with no gene match: 5. The CDR3 consists of 12 residues. CDR1 is DFQATT, CDR2 SNEGSKA, per germline (reference sequence). The CDR3, as DNA: TGCAGTGCCAACGGGGGGGCCGATACGCAGTATTTT. Translated: CSANGGADTQYF.

At least ten counts were recorded for this clonotype. The V and J genes are TRBV4-1 and TRBJ2-3; TRBD2 matches at 8 bases. Losses at the gene ends were 3 bases for V and 2 bases for J; bases not matched to a gene: 4. Germline loops: CDR1 MGHRA, CDR2 YSYEKL. The CDR3 consists of 15 residues. CDR3: CASSHRGLATDTQYF. The DNA for the CDR3 is TGCGCCAGCAGCCACCGCGGACTAGCCACAGATACGCAGTATTTT.

Concerning this clonotype itself: The junction differs from germline at one of its ends, possibly a read error. CDR3: CAGSHRSGELFF. CDR3 nucleotide sequence: TGCGCCGGCAGCCATAGGTCCGGGGAGCTGTTTTTT. The chain joins TRBV3-1 to TRBJ2-2; D gene unclear. CDR3 length: 12 residues. CDR1 and CDR2 from the germline V gene are LGHDT and YNNKEL (reference sequence).

The chain employs TRBV29-1 and TRBJ2-3; D remains unclear. Germline-derived CDR1 and CDR2 are SQVTM and ANQGSEA. The V end lost 8 bases, the J end lost 1 base, and 16 bases lay between the germline ends. This CDR3 spans 14 amino acids. This CDR3 is CSSGGQTGTDTQYF. In DNA form, the CDR3 reads TGCAGCTCGGGCGGTCAGACCGGCACAGATACGCAGTATTTT.

Details on this clonotype: A junction end diverges from the germline sequence, so it may reflect a read error. V is TRBV9 and J is TRBJ2-1; 10 nucleotides line up with TRBD2. CDR3 length equals 17 residues. The V gene's germline CDR1 is SGDLS and CDR2 YYNGEE. DNA for the CDR3: TGTGCCAGCGGCGACCCTGGGGTAGCGGGAGGATACACTGAGCAGTTCTTC. It is translated as CASGDPGVAGGYTEQFF.

This sequence joins TRBV6-6 and TRBJ2-7, with 13 bases that match TRBD2. CDR1 is MNHNY and CDR2 is SVGAGI in the germline V gene (reference sequence). J lost 5 bases, V lost 0 bases, and 4 bases had no gene match. CDR3 size: 16 residues. The CDR3 loop is CASSYSRLAGGNEQYF. DNA for the CDR3: TGTGCCAGCAGTTACTCTAGACTAGCGGGAGGTAACGAGCAGTACTTC.

This clonotype was found many times. The chain links TRBV20-1 to TRBJ2-3, with a weak D call TRBD1 (6 bases). This CDR3 is built from 15 residues. Germline V gene sequence: CDR1 DFQATT, CDR2 SNEGSKA (reference sequence). V was shortened by 4 bases and J by 1 base, with 15 bases between the two germline ends. CDR3 in amino acids: CSATSRAGGTDTQYF. The CDR3 bases are TGCAGTGCTACGTCGAGAGCAGGGGGCACAGATACGCAGTATTTT.

This clonotype is medium-sized within its sample. This chain joins TRBV5-6 and TRBJ1-3; D gene unclear. This CDR3 comprises 17 residues. In germline, CDR1 is SGHDT, CDR2 YYEEEE. Trimming cost V 0 bases and J 2 bases, with 15 bases left between them. This CDR3 reads CASSLVGNEDAGNTIYF. For the CDR3, the DNA is TGTGCCAGCAGCTTGGTCGGGAACGAGGACGCTGGAAACACCATATATTTT.

This clonotype has just a few counts. The chain links TRBV7-2 to TRBJ2-1; 13 nucleotides align to TRBD2. Germline lookup yields CDR1 SGHTA and CDR2 FQGNSA. The CDR3 sequence is 18 residues long. V shed 0 bases, J shed 3 bases, and the junction held 5 bases outside the gene matches. CDR3 sequence (DNA): TGTGCCAGCAGCTTAGCCACTAGCGGGGGGGTCAACTACAATGAGCAGTTCTTC. It is translated as CASSLATSGGVNYNEQFF. Full variable domain (rest looked up from reference TRBV7-2 and TRBJ2-1): GAGVSQSPSNKVTEKGKDVELRCDPISGHTALYWYRQSLGQGLEFLIYFQGNSAPDKSGLPSDRFSAERTGGSVSTLTIQRTQQEDSAVYLCASSLATSGGVNYNEQFFGPGTRLTVL.

V is TRBV19 and J is TRBJ1-5; no clear D gene. CDR3 length: 13 amino acids. The germline gives CDR1 LNHDA, CDR2 SQIVND (reference sequence). V was trimmed by 3 bases and J by 3 bases, leaving 6 bases between them. The CDR3 spells CASSIGYNQPQHF. Here the CDR3 DNA reads TGTGCCAGTAGTATCGGCTACAATCAGCCCCAGCATTTT.

This chain connects TRBV12-3 or TRBV12-4 to TRBJ2-5; 11 nucleotides line up with TRBD2. CDR3 length equals 15 residues. V trimming: 4 bases; J trimming: 4 bases; junction bases outside the gene matches: 5. For the CDR3, the DNA is TGTGCCAGCAGTTGGCTAGCGGGAGGTGGAGAGACCCAGTACTTC. Encoded protein: CASSWLAGGGETQYF.

This chain uses TRBV27 with TRBJ2-7, with 9 bases matching TRBD1. The germline V gene encodes CDR1 MNHEY and CDR2 SMNVEV (reference sequence). The CDR3 is 17 amino acids. Germline trimming cut 0 bases from V and 0 bases from J; bases unmatched to any gene: 6. CDR3 nucleotides: TGTGCCAGCAGTTTATCGCAAGGGACAGGGCTCTCCTACGAGCAGTACTTC. Translation: CASSLSQGTGLSYEQYF.

This clonotype occurred many times. The V and J genes are TRBV10-3 and TRBJ1-4, with unresolved D. The CDR3 sequence is 13 residues long. Trimming removed 4 bases at V and 5 bases at J, with 8 bases between. Germline-derived CDR1 and CDR2 are ENHRY and SYGVKD. The CDR3 coding sequence is TGTGCCATCAGTGCGGTGGGGAATGAAAAACTGTTTTTT. Residues: CAISAVGNEKLFF.

The rearrangement links TRBV5-5 to TRBJ2-1; tentative D call: TRBD1 (6 bases). The CDR3 has 15 amino acids. Germline assignment: CDR1 SGHKS and CDR2 YYEKEE (reference sequence). Trimming pared 3 bases from V and 9 bases from J, leaving 19 bases between. This CDR3 reads CASSSTGTWGGEQFF. CDR3 nucleotide sequence: TGTGCCAGCAGCTCGACCGGGACATGGGGTGGTGAGCAGTTCTTC.

This chain connects TRBV10-2 to TRBJ1-6; D may be TRBD1 (5 bases). Germline CDR1 WSHSY, CDR2 SAAADI. CDR3 length equals 14 residues. Trimming stripped 7 bases from V and 8 bases from J, with 15 bases between. The CDR3 sequence is CASTSTGRDSPLHF. The CDR3 DNA reads as TGCGCCAGCACCTCAACAGGACGAGATTCACCCCTCCACTTT.

J is TRBJ1-2 and V is TRBV20-1, with D tentatively TRBD1 (5 bases). V was pared by 0 bases and J by 6 bases, with 8 bases between. Germline CDR1 reads DFQATT; CDR2 reads SNEGSKA (reference sequence). The CDR3 spans 12 residues. The CDR3 region is CSARDWGDGYTF. CDR3 coding DNA: TGCAGTGCTAGAGATTGGGGGGATGGCTACACCTTC.

This clonotype showed up many times. The V gene is TRBV5-6, the J gene TRBJ2-5, with a weak D call TRBD1 (6 bases). V lost 0 bases, J lost 5 bases, and 14 bases lay in between. The CDR3 covers 15 residues. Per the germline V gene, CDR1 is SGHDT and CDR2 is YYEEEE. CDR3 in amino acids: CASSLGTAAFETQYF. The DNA of the CDR3 is TGTGCCAGCAGCTTGGGGACAGCGGCTTTTGAGACCCAGTACTTC.